Shown below are 26 T cell receptor beta chains from a single sample sequenced in a study of pediatric ulcerative colitis. The method was immunoSEQ multiplex PCR; TCRdb's version includes in-frame clones alone and lacks a portion of them. The sample carries about 32,000 clones, roughly 78% recorded once. The sequenced sample was blood. The source is a boy younger than 18 with severe ulcerative colitis.

This rearrangement joins TRBV6-6 to TRBJ1-2; the D gene is possibly TRBD1 (5 bases). The V gene lost 6 bases and the J gene lost 4 bases, with 15 bases spanning the gap. The CDR3 loop spans 14 amino acids. Germline V CDR1 and CDR2: MNHNY, SVGAGI (reference sequence). CDR3 nucleotide sequence: TGTGCCAGCAGCCTTCCAGGGACGGGCTATGGCTACACCTTC. The encoded protein is CASSLPGTGYGYTF.

The rearrangement uses TRBV2 and TRBJ2-1, with 9 bases lining up with TRBD1. The V and J ends lost 3 bases and 8 bases, in that order; junction bases with no gene match: 8. Germline V gene data show CDR1 as SNHLY and CDR2 as FYNNEI. This CDR3 has 15 residues. The chain's CDR3 is CASSEEDRGFDEQFF. The CDR3 coding sequence is TGTGCCAGCAGTGAGGAGGACAGGGGATTCGATGAGCAGTTCTTC.

J is TRBJ2-7 and V is TRBV4-3; D is undetermined. CDR3 size: 15 residues. The V end lost 0 bases, the J end lost 2 bases, and 11 bases lay between the germline ends. Germline-derived CDR1 and CDR2 are LGHNA and YSLEER. The CDR3 spells CASSQDMVNPYEQYF. The DNA for the CDR3 is TGCGCCAGCAGCCAAGATATGGTGAACCCCTACGAGCAGTACTTC.

The table lists this clone with a count of one. The genes are TRBV6-6 and TRBJ1-2, with D uncertain. Deletions cut 6 bases from V and 0 bases from J, with 5 bases between. This CDR3 spans 12 amino acids. Germline CDR1 MNHNY, CDR2 SVGAGI (reference sequence). The CDR3 DNA is TGTGCCAGCAGGGGTGCTAACTATGGCTACACCTTC. It codes for CASRGANYGYTF.

The chain recombines TRBV4-1 with TRBJ2-3, with 9 bases fitting TRBD2. The CDR3 has 16 residues. The J segment lost 4 bases and the V segment lost 5 bases, leaving 10 bases of the junction unmatched. Germline CDR1 is MGHRA and CDR2 is YSYEKL. The CDR3 here is CASSTGGGGAADTQYF. DNA for the CDR3: TGCGCCAGCAGCACGGGTGGCGGGGGGGCGGCAGATACGCAGTATTTT.

This sequence joins TRBV10-3 and TRBJ2-5; 15 bases map to TRBD2. V dropped 10 bases and J dropped 3; count of bases not matched to a gene: 6. The CDR3 sequence is 15 residues long. CDR1 and CDR2 (germline): ENHRY, SYGVKD. The DNA of the CDR3 is TGTGCCACTCGCCGGACTAGCGGGGGGGAAGAGACCCAGTACTTC. Protein sequence: CATRRTSGGEETQYF.

The CDR3 is CASRGPQETQYF. The CDR3 nucleotides are TGTGCCAGCAGGGGGCCTCAAGAGACCCAGTACTTC. This sequence joins TRBV19 and TRBJ2-5, with TRBD1 matching 8 bases. Trimming at V came to 9 bases and at J to 2 bases, leaving 2 bases not matched to a gene. From germline, CDR1 is LNHDA and CDR2 SQIVND (reference sequence). The CDR3 consists of 12 residues.

The V gene is TRBV6-1, the J gene TRBJ2-5; no clear D. The V gene lost 0 bases and the J gene lost 5 bases, with 25 bases spanning the gap. The CDR3 is 19 amino acids. Germline-derived CDR1 and CDR2 are MNHNS and SASEGT. The CDR3 sequence is CASSEALLQGFGRLETQYF. CDR3 in DNA: TGTGCCAGCAGTGAAGCGCTTCTGCAAGGTTTTGGACGGTTGGAGACCCAGTACTTC.

The V call is TRBV11-1, the J call TRBJ1-2; the D gene is possibly TRBD1 (5 bases). Germline V gene data show CDR1 as SGHAT and CDR2 as FQDESV (reference sequence). The CDR3 runs 14 residues. The V and J ends lost 5 bases and 4 bases respectively, with 14 bases between them. DNA for the CDR3: TGTGCCAGCAGCGTACCCGGGGCCCCCTATGGCTACACCTTC. This encodes CASSVPGAPYGYTF.

J is TRBJ1-1 and V is TRBV16; D ambiguous. This CDR3 has 14 residues. The germline V gene has CDR1 KGHSY and CDR2 FQNENV. V was clipped by 2 bases and J by 11 bases, with 18 bases between them. CDR3: CASSQMEEGRDAFF. CDR3 coding DNA: TGTGCCAGCAGCCAAATGGAGGAAGGACGAGACGCTTTCTTT.

This clone was counted a few times. V and J are TRBV6-1 and TRBJ1-5, with unresolved D. V gave up 2 bases and J gave up 4 bases, with 9 bases separating them. The CDR3 is 14 residues long. Germline CDR1 reads MNHNS; CDR2 reads SASEGT. In nucleotides, the CDR3 is TGTGCCAGCAGTGAACTGGGATCAAATCAGCCCCAGCATTTT. The encoded protein is CASSELGSNQPQHF.

The chain links TRBV15 to TRBJ1-5; the D is unclear. The ends were cut back, 3 bases at V and 5 bases at J, with 5 bases in the middle. Germline CDR1 reads LNHNV; CDR2 reads YYDKDF (reference sequence). CDR3 length: 12 residues. The CDR3, as DNA: TGTGCCACCAGCAGCGGCGATCAGCCCCAGCATTTT. Its translation: CATSSGDQPQHF. Full variable domain (rest looked up from reference TRBV15 and TRBJ1-5): DAMVIQNPRYQVTQFGKPVTLSCSQTLNHNVMYWYQQKSSQAPKLLFHYYDKDFNNEADTPDNFQSRRPNTSFCFLDIRSPGLGDTAMYLCATSSGDQPQHFGDGTRLSIL.

The chain has TRBV11-2 and TRBJ2-5; weak D call: TRBD1 (5 bases). CDR1 and CDR2 (germline): SGHAT, FQNNGV. The CDR3 loop spans 14 amino acids. V was shortened by 3 bases and J by 7 bases, with 15 bases between the two germline ends. The chain's CDR3 is CASSFLKGEGTQYF. The CDR3 region has the DNA TGTGCCAGCAGCTTTTTAAAAGGGGAAGGGACCCAGTACTTC.

This sequence joins TRBV2 and TRBJ1-5; D is unclear. The CDR3 sequence is 13 residues long. With 5 bases removed from V and 10 bases from J, the gap between germline ends came to 15 bases. In germline, CDR1 is SNHLY, CDR2 FYNNEI. The DNA of the CDR3 is TGTGCCAGCAGTTGGCAAGAAGCCTTTCCCCAGCATTTT. Translating gives CASSWQEAFPQHF. The whole variable domain, remainder taken from reference TRBV2 and TRBJ1-5, is EPEVTQTPSHQVTQMGQEVILRCVPISNHLYFYWYRQILGQKVEFLVSFYNNEISEKSEIFDDQFSVERPDGSNFTLKIRSTKLEDSAMYFCASSWQEAFPQHFGDGTRLSIL.

The CDR3 region has the DNA TGTGCCAGCAGCTTAGGCCTGTCGATTACCTATGGCTACACCTTC. Translated: CASSLGLSITYGYTF. This chain links TRBV7-8 with TRBJ1-2; D unresolved. Trimming took 1 base from V and 4 from J, leaving 13 bases between them. CDR3 length equals 15 residues. Germline loops: CDR1 SGHVS, CDR2 FQNEAQ.

The V call is TRBV30, the J call TRBJ2-5; tentatively, D is TRBD1 or TRBD2 (5 bases each). V was clipped by 5 bases and J by 4 bases, with 17 bases between them. The CDR3 loop spans 14 amino acids. Germline lookup yields CDR1 GTSNPN and CDR2 SVGIG (reference sequence). The chain's CDR3 is CAWGTGRKSETQYF. In DNA, the CDR3 is TGTGCCTGGGGGACGGGGCGCAAGTCAGAGACCCAGTACTTC.

V gene TRBV5-1 combines with J gene TRBJ1-1; D unresolved. CDR1 and CDR2 (germline): SGHRS, YFSETQ. This CDR3 has 15 amino acids. Trimming left V 0 bases short and J 0 bases short, with 9 bases between. CDR3 coding DNA: TGCGCCAGCAGCTTGGCTGGGTCCATGAACACTGAAGCTTTCTTT. Its protein product is CASSLAGSMNTEAFF.

The chain carries TRBV5-4 and TRBJ2-3; 7 nucleotides align to TRBD2. Germline assignment: CDR1 SGHNT and CDR2 YYREEE (reference sequence). V gave up 4 bases and J gave up 2 bases; unmatched junction bases: 7. The CDR3 is made up of 15 amino acids. The CDR3 is CASSKPSGDTDTQYF. CDR3 DNA sequence: TGTGCCAGCAGCAAGCCTAGCGGTGACACAGATACGCAGTATTTT.

This clone was detected only once. The J gene is TRBJ2-5, the V gene TRBV7-9; D is ambiguous. The V end lost 8 bases, the J end lost 2 bases, and 6 bases lay between the germline ends. Germline-derived CDR1 and CDR2 are SEHNR and FQNEAQ (reference sequence). CDR3 length: 11 residues. CDR3 residues: CASGEQETQYF. The DNA for the CDR3 is TGTGCCAGCGGAGAGCAAGAGACCCAGTACTTC.

The genes are TRBV5-6 and TRBJ2-2; D tentatively reads TRBD1 or TRBD2 (5 bases each). The CDR3 runs 16 residues. Trimming pared 0 bases from V and 7 bases from J, leaving 16 bases between. CDR1 SGHDT and CDR2 YYEEEE come from the germline V gene. The CDR3 nucleotides are TGTGCCAGCAGCTTGGCCGGGGACCCTCGGATCGGGGAGCTGTTTTTT. Protein sequence: CASSLAGDPRIGELFF.

The chain is built from TRBV2 and TRBJ2-1; 12 positions agree with TRBD2. From germline, CDR1 is SNHLY and CDR2 FYNNEI. Losses at the gene ends were 2 bases for V and 8 bases for J; bases not matched to a gene: 10. This CDR3 spans 17 amino acids. Here the CDR3 reads CASSERALAGGPDEQFF. The CDR3 DNA sequence: TGTGCCAGCAGTGAAAGGGCGCTAGCGGGGGGGCCCGATGAGCAGTTCTTC.

The chain recombines TRBV30 with TRBJ2-3; D is undetermined. Trimming shortened V by 5 bases and J by 5 bases, and 8 bases separated the two germline ends. CDR1 is GTSNPN and CDR2 is SVGIG in the germline V gene (reference sequence). The CDR3 consists of 11 residues. The CDR3 DNA reads as TGTGCCTGGTCCAATAAAGATACGCAGTATTTT. Its translation is CAWSNKDTQYF. Full variable domain (remainder filled in from reference TRBV30 and TRBJ2-3): SQTIHQWPATLVQPVGSPLSLECTVEGTSNPNLYWYRQAAGRGLQLLFYSVGIGQISSEVPQNLSASRPQDRQFILSSKKLLLSDSGFYLCAWSNKDTQYFGPGTRLTVL.

This clone was seen more than once but under ten times. The rearrangement uses TRBV7-9 and TRBJ1-5; no definite D call. This CDR3 is 12 amino acids long. V was cut by 7 bases and J by 5 bases, with 9 bases left in between. CDR1 and CDR2 from the germline V gene are SEHNR and FQNEAQ (reference sequence). The CDR3 region has the DNA TGTGCCAGCACCGCAGGCGATCAGCCCCAGCATTTT. Its translation: CASTAGDQPQHF. The full variable domain, rest sourced from reference TRBV7-9 and TRBJ1-5, is DTGVSQNPRHKITKRGQNVTFRCDPISEHNRLYWYRQTLGQGPEFLTYFQNEAQLEKSRLLSDRFSAERPKGSFSTLEIQRTEQGDSAMYLCASTAGDQPQHFGDGTRLSIL.

J is TRBJ1-1 and V is TRBV30; 8 nucleotides align to TRBD1. This CDR3 is 16 amino acids long. V lost 3 bases and J lost 3; bases outside the gene matches: 12. CDR1 is GTSNPN, CDR2 SVGIG, per germline (reference sequence). The CDR3 DNA is TGTGCCTGGAGACAAGGGGACAGGTTCCTAGACACTGAAGCTTTCTTT. Protein: CAWRQGDRFLDTEAFF.

V is TRBV7-8 and J is TRBJ1-3; TRBD1 matches at 9 bases. Trimming cost V 5 bases and J 4 bases; bases outside gene matches: 6. From germline, CDR1 is SGHVS and CDR2 FQNEAQ. There are 15 residues in the CDR3. CDR3 sequence (DNA): TGTGCCAGCAGCCCATTGACAGGGGGAGGAAACACCATATATTTT. Translating gives CASSPLTGGGNTIYF.

The chain joins TRBV15 to TRBJ1-1, with D maybe TRBD1 (5 bases). The CDR3 is 15 residues long. Germline loops: CDR1 LNHNV, CDR2 YYDKDF (reference sequence). Trimming cost V 0 bases and J 1 base, with 9 bases left between them. CDR3 in DNA: TGTGCCACCAGCAGAGACAGGGCTGAGAACACTGAAGCTTTCTTT. Its translation: CATSRDRAENTEAFF.